The present T cell receptor beta chain was sequenced within a study of beta chain features in type 1 diabetes. V shed 7 bases, J shed 1 base, and the junction held 3 bases outside the gene matches. The CDR3 spans 13 residues. CDR1 and CDR2 (germline): SGHTA, FQGNSA. This clone has more than one count but fewer than ten. Its antigen is as yet unknown. Study findings and constraints: TCRB CDR3s were moderately but significantly shorter in Type 1 diabetes patients in all four CD4+ subsets.

The investigators reverse transcribed all of the isolated RNA, so they sequenced expressed TCRB transcripts. Here immunoSEQ multiplex PCR was the method, and the copy in TCRdb shows in-frame clones only, minus some. The sample comprises about 650,000 clones, 12% of which are singletons, and more than 0.1% rests with the top ten. Specimen: naive CD4+ T cells from blood. The clonotype was recovered from a man in his thirties or forties with type 1 diabetes. This chain joins TRBV7-2 and TRBJ1-1, with 7 bases matching TRBD1. The CDR3 coding sequence is TGTGCCAGCACCGACAGGGCGAACACTGAAGCTTTCTTT. Its translation is CASTDRANTEAFF.